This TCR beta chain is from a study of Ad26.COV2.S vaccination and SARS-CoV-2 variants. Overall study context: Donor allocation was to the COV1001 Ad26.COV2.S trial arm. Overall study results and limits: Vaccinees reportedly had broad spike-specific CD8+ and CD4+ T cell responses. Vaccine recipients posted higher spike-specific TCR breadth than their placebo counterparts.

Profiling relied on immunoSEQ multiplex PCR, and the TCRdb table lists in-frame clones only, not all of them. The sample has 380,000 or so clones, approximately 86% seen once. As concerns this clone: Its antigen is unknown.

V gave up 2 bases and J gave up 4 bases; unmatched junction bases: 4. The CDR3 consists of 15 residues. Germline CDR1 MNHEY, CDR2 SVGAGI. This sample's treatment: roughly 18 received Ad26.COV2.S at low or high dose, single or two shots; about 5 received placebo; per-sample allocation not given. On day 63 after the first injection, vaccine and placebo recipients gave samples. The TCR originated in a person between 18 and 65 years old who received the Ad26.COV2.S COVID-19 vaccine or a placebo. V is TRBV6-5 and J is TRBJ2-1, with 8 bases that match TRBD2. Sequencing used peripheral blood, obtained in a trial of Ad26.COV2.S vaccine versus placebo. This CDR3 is CASSYGRGEYNEQFF. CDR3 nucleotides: TGTGCCAGCAGTTACGGGCGGGGGGAATACAATGAGCAGTTCTTC.